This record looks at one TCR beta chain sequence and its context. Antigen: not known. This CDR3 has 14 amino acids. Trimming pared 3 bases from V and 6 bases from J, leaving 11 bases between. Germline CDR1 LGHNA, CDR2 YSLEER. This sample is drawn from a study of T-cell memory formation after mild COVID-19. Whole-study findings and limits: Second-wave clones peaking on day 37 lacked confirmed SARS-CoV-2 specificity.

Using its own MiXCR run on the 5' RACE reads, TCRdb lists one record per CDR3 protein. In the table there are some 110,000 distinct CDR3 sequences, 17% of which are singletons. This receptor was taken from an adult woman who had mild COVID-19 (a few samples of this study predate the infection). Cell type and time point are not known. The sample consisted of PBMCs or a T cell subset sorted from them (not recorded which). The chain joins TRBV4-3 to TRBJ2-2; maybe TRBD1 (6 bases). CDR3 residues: CASSHSTGPGELFF. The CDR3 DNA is TGCGCCAGCAGCCATTCCACAGGGCCCGGGGAGCTGTTTTTT.